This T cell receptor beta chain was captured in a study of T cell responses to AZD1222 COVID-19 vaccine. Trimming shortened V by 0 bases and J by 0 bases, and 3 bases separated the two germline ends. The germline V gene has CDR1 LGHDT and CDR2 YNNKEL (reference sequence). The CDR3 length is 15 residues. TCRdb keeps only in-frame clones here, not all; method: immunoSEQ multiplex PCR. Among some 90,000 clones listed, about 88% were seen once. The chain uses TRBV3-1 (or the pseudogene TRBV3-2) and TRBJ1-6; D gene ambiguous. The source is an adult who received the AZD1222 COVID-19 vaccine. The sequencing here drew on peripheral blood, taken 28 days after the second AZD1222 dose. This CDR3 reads CASSQDSSYNSPLHF. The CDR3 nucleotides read TGTGCCAGCAGCCAAGACAGCTCCTATAATTCACCCCTCCACTTT.